The next 8 T cell receptor beta chains were all read from a single sample in a study of T cells in Graves' hyperthyroidism and ophthalmopathy. RNA transcripts yielded amplified TCR beta CDR3 regions. The primer set for the first-round RT-PCR of the TCR CDR3 was HTBI. TCRdb re-called the multiplex PCR reads through MiXCR, storing one row per CDR3 protein. The table shows 350,000 to 450,000 distinct CDR3 sequences, with approximately 15% occurring only once. The sequencing input was blood. Every receptor here comes from a woman aged 55-69 years with Graves' hyperthyroidism.

This clonotype turned up a few times. The chain couples TRBV10-3 to TRBJ2-7; 8 nucleotides align to TRBD2. J was trimmed by 2 bases and V by 4 bases; bases with no gene match: 13. Germline-derived CDR1 and CDR2 are ENHRY and SYGVKD. This CDR3 comprises 17 residues. This CDR3 reads CAISGVGQEAGAYEQYF. CDR3 sequence (DNA): TGTGCCATCAGTGGGGTTGGCCAGGAAGCGGGGGCCTACGAGCAGTACTTC.

This clonotype showed up many times. V usage is TRBV10-3 and J usage is TRBJ2-3; 7 positions agree with TRBD2. Germline V gene data show CDR1 as ENHRY and CDR2 as SYGVKD. The trim removed 0 bases at V and 1 base at J, leaving 4 bases unmatched. This CDR3 contains 16 residues. In DNA form, the CDR3 reads TGTGCCATCAGTGAGTCTAGCGGGTTGGGCACAGATACGCAGTATTTT. It yields the protein CAISESSGLGTDTQYF.

This clonotype was counted at least ten times. The gene calls are TRBV10-1 and TRBJ1-5, with 8 bases lining up with TRBD1. CDR1 is WNHNN and CDR2 is SYGVQD in the germline V gene (reference sequence). The CDR3 runs 15 residues. J lost 5 bases, V lost 3 bases, and 6 bases had no gene match. The CDR3 sequence: CASSDQGAAHQPQHF. Written as DNA, the CDR3 is TGCGCCAGCAGTGATCAGGGGGCAGCTCATCAGCCCCAGCATTTT.

This clonotype appeared many times. The chain joins TRBV3-1 to TRBJ1-1, with a weak D call TRBD1 (6 bases). CDR1 and CDR2 (germline): LGHDT, YNNKEL (reference sequence). V lost 8 bases, J lost 4 bases, and 14 bases lay in between. The CDR3 is made up of 13 amino acids. This CDR3 is CASSQGQGTEAFF. DNA for the CDR3: TGTGCCAGCTCACAGGGTCAAGGCACTGAAGCTTTCTTT.

This clonotype was counted between two and nine times. The rearrangement links TRBV29-1 to TRBJ2-6; D possibly corresponds to TRBD1 (5 bases). The V gene's germline CDR1 is SQVTM and CDR2 ANQGSEA. The CDR3 loop spans 13 amino acids. Trimming removed 5 bases at V and 2 bases at J, with 7 bases between. DNA of the CDR3: TGCAGCGTTAAAGGGGCTGGGGCCAACGTCCTGACTTTC. It yields the protein CSVKGAGANVLTF.

The chain is built from TRBV11-2 and TRBJ2-3; D ambiguous. Germline CDR1 is SGHAT and CDR2 is FQNNGV. V lost 0 bases and J 2 bases, leaving 9 bases between the germline ends. The CDR3 loop spans 15 amino acids. The chain's CDR3 is CASSLDPQSTDTQYF. The CDR3 DNA follows: TGTGCCAGCAGCTTAGATCCTCAGTCCACAGATACGCAGTATTTT. Combining the CDR3 with reference TRBV11-2 and TRBJ2-3 gives the whole variable domain EAGVAQSPRYKIIEKRQSVAFWCNPISGHATLYWYQQILGQGPKLLIQFQNNGVVDDSQLPKDRFSAERLKGVDSTLKIQPAKLEDSAVYLCASSLDPQSTDTQYFGPGTRLTVL.

This clonotype was seen many times. The chain carries TRBV3-1 and TRBJ1-1; maybe TRBD1 (6 bases). V was trimmed by 4 bases and J by 3 bases, leaving 9 bases between them. CDR1 is LGHDT and CDR2 is YNNKEL in the germline V gene (reference sequence). There are 13 residues in the CDR3. CDR3 coding DNA: TGTGCCAGCAGCCGACAGGTAGACACTGAAGCTTTCTTT. Translating gives CASSRQVDTEAFF.

This clonotype has just a few counts. V usage is TRBV19 and J usage is TRBJ2-3; D is unresolved. The V gene lost 3 bases and the J gene lost 2 bases, with 12 bases spanning the gap. The length of the CDR3 is 15 residues. Germline V gene sequence: CDR1 LNHDA, CDR2 SQIVND (reference sequence). This CDR3 reads CASSMLTTPTDTQYF. CDR3 nucleotides: TGTGCCAGTAGTATGCTTACCACCCCCACAGATACGCAGTATTTT.